The clone carrying this T cell receptor beta chain was recorded a few times. The data were obtained in a study of T cell repertoires in aging, cancer and after chemotherapy. Study background: Paired samples before and after chemotherapy came from chronic lymphocytic leukemia patients on fludarabine- or bendamustine-based regimens.

Rearranged V-D-J TRB sequences were amplified with a mixed TRB-A/B primer pool. TCRdb redid the calling of the multiplex PCR reads with MiXCR, one entry per CDR3 protein. The repertoire holds roughly 4,500 distinct CDR3 sequences, with roughly two fifths as singletons. TCR beta rearrangements were amplified from peripheral blood genomic DNA. The CDR3 is made up of 16 amino acids. Trimming took 5 bases from V and 1 from J; bases not matched to a gene: 8. CDR1 is SGHNT, CDR2 YYREEE, per germline (reference sequence). The TCR comes from a human donor with a blood cancer. Sequenced sample: blood. This chain joins TRBV5-4 and TRBJ2-3, with 9 bases lining up with TRBD1. The DNA for the CDR3 is TGTGCCAGCAGACACGGACGGGACAGGGGCACAGATACGCAGTATTTT. Its translation is CASRHGRDRGTDTQYF.